This T cell receptor (beta chain) was identified during a study of blood T cell repertoires in COVID-19. Whole-study context: Acute and convalescent COVID-19 samples came from the United States, Italy and Spain. Sample material is recorded as cDNA or gDNA derived from T cells, B-cell-depleted T cells, or PBMCs.

Original processing methods: Reference gene primer amplification in the assay estimated nucleated cell counts. Sequencing was performed with immunoSEQ multiplex PCR; in TCRdb, only in-frame clones are kept and a portion is missing. D and trimming come from the DNA, and the V and J calls and clone size come from that table. This repertoire shows 200,000 to 250,000 clones, just over 85% found once; its top ten account for 4.4%. The CDR3 is made up of 14 amino acids. The ends lost 6 bases at V and 6 bases at J; junction bases unmatched: 13. CDR1 is SQVTM, CDR2 ANQGSEA, per germline. Sample: peripheral blood. The chain combines TRBV29-1 with TRBJ1-1, with 7 bases identical to TRBD1. This receptor was taken from a man aged 45-60 years with acute or convalescent COVID-19. The CDR3 here is CSVPQGINSPEAFF. The CDR3 coding sequence is TGCAGCGTCCCACAGGGGATAAACTCTCCTGAAGCTTTCTTT.